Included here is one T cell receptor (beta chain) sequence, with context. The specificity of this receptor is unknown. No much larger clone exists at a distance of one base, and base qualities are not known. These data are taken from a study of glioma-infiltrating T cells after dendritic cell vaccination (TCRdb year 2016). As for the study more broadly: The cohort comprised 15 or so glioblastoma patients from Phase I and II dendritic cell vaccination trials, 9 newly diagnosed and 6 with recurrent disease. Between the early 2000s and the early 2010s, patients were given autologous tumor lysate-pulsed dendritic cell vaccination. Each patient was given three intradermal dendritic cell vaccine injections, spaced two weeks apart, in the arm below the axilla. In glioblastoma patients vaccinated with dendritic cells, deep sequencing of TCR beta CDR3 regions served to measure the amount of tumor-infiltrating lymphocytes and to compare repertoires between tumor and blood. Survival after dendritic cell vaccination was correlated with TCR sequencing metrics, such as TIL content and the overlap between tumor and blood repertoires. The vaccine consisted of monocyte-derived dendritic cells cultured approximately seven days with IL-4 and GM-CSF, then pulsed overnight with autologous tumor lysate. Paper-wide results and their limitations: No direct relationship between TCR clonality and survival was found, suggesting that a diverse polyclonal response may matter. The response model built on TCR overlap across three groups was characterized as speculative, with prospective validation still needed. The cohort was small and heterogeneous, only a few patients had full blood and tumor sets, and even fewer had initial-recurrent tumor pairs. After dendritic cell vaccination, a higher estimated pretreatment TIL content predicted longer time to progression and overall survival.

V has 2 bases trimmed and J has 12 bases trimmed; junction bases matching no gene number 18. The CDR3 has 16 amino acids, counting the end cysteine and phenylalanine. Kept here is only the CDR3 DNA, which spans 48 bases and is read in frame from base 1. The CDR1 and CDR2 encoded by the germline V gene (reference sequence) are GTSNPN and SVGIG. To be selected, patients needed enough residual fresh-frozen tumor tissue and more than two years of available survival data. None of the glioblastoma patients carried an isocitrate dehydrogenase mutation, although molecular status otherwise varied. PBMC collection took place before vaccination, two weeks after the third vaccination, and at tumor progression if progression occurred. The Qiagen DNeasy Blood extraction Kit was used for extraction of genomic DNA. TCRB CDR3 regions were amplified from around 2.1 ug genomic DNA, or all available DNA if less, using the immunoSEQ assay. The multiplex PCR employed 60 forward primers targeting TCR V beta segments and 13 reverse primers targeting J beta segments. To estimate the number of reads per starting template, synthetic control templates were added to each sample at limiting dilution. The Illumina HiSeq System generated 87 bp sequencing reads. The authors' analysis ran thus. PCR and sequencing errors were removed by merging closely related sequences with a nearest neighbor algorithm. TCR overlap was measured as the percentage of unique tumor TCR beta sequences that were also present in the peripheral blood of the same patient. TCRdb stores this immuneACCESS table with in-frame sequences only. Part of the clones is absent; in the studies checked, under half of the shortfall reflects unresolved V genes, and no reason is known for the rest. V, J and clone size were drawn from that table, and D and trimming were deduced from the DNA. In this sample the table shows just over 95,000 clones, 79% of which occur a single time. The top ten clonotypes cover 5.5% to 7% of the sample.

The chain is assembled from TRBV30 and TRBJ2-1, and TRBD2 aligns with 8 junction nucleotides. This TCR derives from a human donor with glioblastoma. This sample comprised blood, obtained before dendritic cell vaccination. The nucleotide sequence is TGTGCCTGGAGTAAGGCCCCGGCGGGAGGAGGTCGGCGGCAGTTCTTC. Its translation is CAWSKAPAGGGRRQFF. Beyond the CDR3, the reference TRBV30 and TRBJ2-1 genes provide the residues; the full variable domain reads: SQTIHQWPATLVQPVGSPLSLECTVEGTSNPNLYWYRQAAGRGLQLLFYSVGIGQISSEVPQNLSASRPQDRQFILSSKKLLLSDSGFYLCAWSKAPAGGGRRQFFGPGTRLTVL.